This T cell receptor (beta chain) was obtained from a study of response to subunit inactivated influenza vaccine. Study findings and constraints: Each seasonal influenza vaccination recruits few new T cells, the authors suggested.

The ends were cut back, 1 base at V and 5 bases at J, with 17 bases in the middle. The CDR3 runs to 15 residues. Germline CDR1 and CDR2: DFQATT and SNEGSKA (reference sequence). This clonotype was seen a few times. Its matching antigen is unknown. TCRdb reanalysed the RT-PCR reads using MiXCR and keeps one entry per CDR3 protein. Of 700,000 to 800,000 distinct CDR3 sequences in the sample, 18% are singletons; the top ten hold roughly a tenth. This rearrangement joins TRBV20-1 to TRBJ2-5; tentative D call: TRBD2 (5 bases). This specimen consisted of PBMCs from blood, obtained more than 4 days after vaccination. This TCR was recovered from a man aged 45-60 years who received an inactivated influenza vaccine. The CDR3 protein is CSARAPGGRPETQYF. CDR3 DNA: TGCAGTGCTAGAGCACCGGGCGGGCGGCCGGAGACCCAGTACTTC.